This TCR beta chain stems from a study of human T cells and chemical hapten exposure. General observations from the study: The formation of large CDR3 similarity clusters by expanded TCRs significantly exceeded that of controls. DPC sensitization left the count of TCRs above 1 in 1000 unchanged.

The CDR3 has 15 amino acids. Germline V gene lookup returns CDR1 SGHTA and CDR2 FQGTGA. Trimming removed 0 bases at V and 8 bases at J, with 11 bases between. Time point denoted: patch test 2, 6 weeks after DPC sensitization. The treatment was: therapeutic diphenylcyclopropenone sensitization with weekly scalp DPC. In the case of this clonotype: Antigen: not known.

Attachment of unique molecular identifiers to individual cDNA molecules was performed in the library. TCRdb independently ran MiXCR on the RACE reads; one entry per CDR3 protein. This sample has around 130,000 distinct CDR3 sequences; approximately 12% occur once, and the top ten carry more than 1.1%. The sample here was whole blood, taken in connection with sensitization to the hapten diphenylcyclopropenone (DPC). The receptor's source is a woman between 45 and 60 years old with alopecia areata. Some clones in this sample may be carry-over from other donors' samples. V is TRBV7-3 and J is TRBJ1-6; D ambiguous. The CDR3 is CASSLTFSGDSPLHF. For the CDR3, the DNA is TGTGCCAGCAGCTTAACTTTTTCTGGGGATTCACCCCTCCACTTT.